A selection of T cell receptor beta chains follows, all from one sample in a study of T cells in Graves' hyperthyroidism and ophthalmopathy. TCRdb re-derived calls from the multiplex PCR reads in MiXCR, one entry per CDR3 protein. The sample comprises roughly 580,000 distinct CDR3 sequences, roughly 50% of which are singletons, and about 7.9% rests with the top ten. Sequenced input: peripheral blood or thyroid tissue (not recorded which). All receptors come from a woman younger than 35 with Graves' hyperthyroidism. The CDR3 runs from the conserved cysteine through the conserved F or W. D genes are given only for firm matches. Part of the rows lack a size; the others show once, few, many or a class for expanded clones.

V gene	clone size	J gene	D gene	CDR3 protein	CDR3 DNA
TRBV18	.	TRBJ1-4	.	CASSPLSGAGNEKLFF	TGTGCCAGCTCACCACTCTCAGGCGCGGGTAATGAAAAACTGTTTTTT
TRBV24-1	.	TRBJ2-5	TRBD2	CASSSPTGTSGIQYF	TGTGCCAGCAGTTCCCCCACCGGGACTAGCGGGATCCAGTACTTC
TRBV25-1	medium-sized	TRBJ1-2	.	CASSESKANYGYTF	TGTGCCAGCAGTGAATCAAAGGCTAACTATGGCTACACCTTC
TRBV6-5	few	TRBJ2-2	.	CASSLLRGELFF	TGTGCCAGCAGTTTGCTCCGCGGGGAGCTGTTTTTT
TRBV24-1	.	TRBJ2-5	TRBD2	CATSDHGLVDQYF	TGTGCCACCAGTGACCACGGACTAGTGGACCAGTACTTC
TRBV2	.	TRBJ1-2	.	CARSETGNYGYTF	TGTGCCAGAAGTGAGACGGGGAACTATGGCTACACCTTC
TRBV19	few	TRBJ1-5	.	CASSQGEPQHF	TGTGCCAGTAGTCAAGGGGAGCCCCAGCATTTT
TRBV10-3	.	TRBJ1-1	.	CASSQIDGTEAFF	TGTGCCAGCAGCCAGATTGACGGTACTGAAGCTTTCTTT
TRBV15	many	TRBJ1-3	.	CATSRDRWTSGNTIYF	TGTGCCACCAGCAGAGATAGATGGACCTCTGGAAACACCATATATTTT
TRBV20-1	many	TRBJ1-1	.	CSARVGNTEAFF	TGCAGTGCTAGAGTGGGAAACACTGAAGCTTTCTTT
TRBV15	few	TRBJ2-2	.	CATSQEHPNTGELFF	TGTGCCACCAGCCAGGAACATCCTAACACCGGGGAGCTGTTTTTT
TRBV25-1	.	TRBJ1-2	.	CASVVGAFENYGYTF	TGTGCCAGCGTTGTGGGGGCATTCGAGAACTATGGCTACACCTTC
TRBV29-1	few	TRBJ2-7	TRBD2	CSVEKTSGRAYEQYF	TGCAGCGTTGAGAAAACTAGCGGGAGGGCCTACGAGCAGTACTTC
TRBV25-1	.	TRBJ1-2	.	CASRRFANYGYTF	TGTGCCAGCAGAAGGTTCGCTAACTATGGCTACACCTTC
TRBV7-6	.	TRBJ1-4	TRBD1	CASTAGTGNEKLFF	TGTGCCAGCACCGCCGGGACAGGGAATGAAAAACTGTTTTTT
TRBV19	few	TRBJ2-5	TRBD2	CASRTGTSGNGETQYF	TGTGCCAGTAGAACCGGGACTAGCGGGAACGGGGAGACCCAGTACTTC
TRBV12-3/TRBV12-4	.	TRBJ1-6	TRBD1	CASRSTGGPPLHF	TGTGCCAGCAGGTCGACAGGGGGACCACCCCTCCACTTT
TRBV5-1	.	TRBJ2-7	TRBD2	CASSLAGAGGISYEQYF	TGCGCCAGCAGCTTGGCCGGCGCGGGAGGGATATCCTACGAGCAGTACTTC
TRBV2	.	TRBJ2-7	TRBD2	CASSQVWVAGGQYEQYF	TGTGCCAGCAGCCAAGTTTGGGTAGCGGGAGGGCAATACGAGCAGTACTTC